This TCR beta chain was recorded in a study of PD-L1 blockade in urothelial cancer. Study details: Median blood clonality was roughly 0.087, with under 100,000 unique TCRs.

Only one count was recorded for this clone. The CDR3 has 14 amino acids. The germline V gene has CDR1 SGHRS and CDR2 YFSETQ. Trimming left V 4 bases short and J 5 bases short, with 16 bases between. Noted time point: pretreatment peripheral blood. Method: immunoSEQ multiplex PCR; TCRdb's copy keeps in-frame clones and lacks some. In the table there are some 45,000 clones, more than 70% of which are singletons. The chain links TRBV5-1 to TRBJ2-7; D is unresolved. Sequencing was performed on PBMCs, taken around atezolizumab (anti-PD-L1) treatment. The TCR comes from a donor over 35 with urothelial cancer. The CDR3 DNA reads TGCGCCAGCAGCCGGGTGGGTGACGCCAACGAGCAGTACTTC. Translating gives CASSRVGDANEQYF.